This T cell receptor (beta chain) was documented in a study of T cell changes during pregnancy in multiple sclerosis. V was shortened by 0 bases and J by 6 bases, with 9 bases between the two germline ends. Per the germline V gene, CDR1 is MNHNS and CDR2 is SASEGT. The CDR3 is made up of 13 amino acids. This table comes from immunoSEQ multiplex PCR, and its TCRdb copy is limited to in-frame clones, with some not included. The sample has 100,000 or so clones; approximately 90% are singletons. The material was peripheral blood, obtained in the second trimester of pregnancy. The TCR was taken from a female donor with multiple sclerosis, enrolled in a pregnancy study. The chain carries TRBV6-1 and TRBJ2-7; D might be TRBD2 (5 bases). The DNA for the CDR3 is TGTGCCAGCAGTGAAGCACGAGGGCTCGAGCAGTACTTC. Residues: CASSEARGLEQYF.